The 4 T cell receptor beta chains listed next were all sequenced from one sample in a study of shared clonotypes between healthy human individuals. Naive CD8 isolation took CD45RO-negative cells positively selected for CCR7 and excluded terminally differentiated effector memory CD45RA+ cells. The protocol was immunoSEQ multiplex PCR, while the TCRdb copy is restricted to in-frame clones and leaves out a portion. Of roughly 1,800,000 clones detected, 85% to 95% appear once; the ten largest clones hold 1.2%. The sample taken for sequencing was naive CD8+ T cells sorted from blood. The receptors were gathered from a man in his late teens or twenties in good health.

The chain couples TRBV5-5 to TRBJ1-1; D not resolved. The CDR3 spans 12 residues. V was clipped by 3 bases and J by 3 bases, with 6 bases between them. Germline CDR1 reads SGHKS; CDR2 reads YYEKEE (reference sequence). The CDR3 protein is CASSSEDTEAFF. The CDR3 bases are TGTGCCAGCAGCTCGGAAGACACTGAAGCTTTCTTT.

The chain combines TRBV27 with TRBJ1-2; D is undetermined. Per germline, CDR1 MNHEY and CDR2 SMNVEV (reference sequence). Trimming removed 4 bases from V and 5 bases from J, with 14 bases in between. This CDR3 contains 14 residues. In DNA, the CDR3 is TGTGCCAGCAGTTCAAAGAGGTGGGGTTATGGCTACACCTTC. This gives the protein CASSSKRWGYGYTF.

CDR3 in amino acids: CASSLLSGTEQFF. DNA of the CDR3: TGTGCCAGCAGCTTACTGTCCGGGACCGAGCAGTTCTTC. The chain carries TRBV7-6 and TRBJ2-1, with D perhaps matching TRBD1 or TRBD2 (5 bases each). Trimming removed 2 bases from V and 10 bases from J, with 12 bases in between. The CDR3 has 13 residues. Germline V CDR1 and CDR2: SGHVS, FNYEAQ.

This clone was counted once. The chain has TRBV5-4 and TRBJ2-7, with D possibly being TRBD1 or TRBD2 (5 bases each). Trimming cost V 4 bases and J 3 bases, with 14 bases left between them. CDR3 length equals 14 residues. Germline V gene lookup returns CDR1 SGHNT and CDR2 YYREEE (reference sequence). The chain's CDR3 is CASSTPGRDYEQYF. In nucleotides, the CDR3 is TGTGCCAGCAGCACACCGGGACGGGACTACGAGCAGTACTTC.